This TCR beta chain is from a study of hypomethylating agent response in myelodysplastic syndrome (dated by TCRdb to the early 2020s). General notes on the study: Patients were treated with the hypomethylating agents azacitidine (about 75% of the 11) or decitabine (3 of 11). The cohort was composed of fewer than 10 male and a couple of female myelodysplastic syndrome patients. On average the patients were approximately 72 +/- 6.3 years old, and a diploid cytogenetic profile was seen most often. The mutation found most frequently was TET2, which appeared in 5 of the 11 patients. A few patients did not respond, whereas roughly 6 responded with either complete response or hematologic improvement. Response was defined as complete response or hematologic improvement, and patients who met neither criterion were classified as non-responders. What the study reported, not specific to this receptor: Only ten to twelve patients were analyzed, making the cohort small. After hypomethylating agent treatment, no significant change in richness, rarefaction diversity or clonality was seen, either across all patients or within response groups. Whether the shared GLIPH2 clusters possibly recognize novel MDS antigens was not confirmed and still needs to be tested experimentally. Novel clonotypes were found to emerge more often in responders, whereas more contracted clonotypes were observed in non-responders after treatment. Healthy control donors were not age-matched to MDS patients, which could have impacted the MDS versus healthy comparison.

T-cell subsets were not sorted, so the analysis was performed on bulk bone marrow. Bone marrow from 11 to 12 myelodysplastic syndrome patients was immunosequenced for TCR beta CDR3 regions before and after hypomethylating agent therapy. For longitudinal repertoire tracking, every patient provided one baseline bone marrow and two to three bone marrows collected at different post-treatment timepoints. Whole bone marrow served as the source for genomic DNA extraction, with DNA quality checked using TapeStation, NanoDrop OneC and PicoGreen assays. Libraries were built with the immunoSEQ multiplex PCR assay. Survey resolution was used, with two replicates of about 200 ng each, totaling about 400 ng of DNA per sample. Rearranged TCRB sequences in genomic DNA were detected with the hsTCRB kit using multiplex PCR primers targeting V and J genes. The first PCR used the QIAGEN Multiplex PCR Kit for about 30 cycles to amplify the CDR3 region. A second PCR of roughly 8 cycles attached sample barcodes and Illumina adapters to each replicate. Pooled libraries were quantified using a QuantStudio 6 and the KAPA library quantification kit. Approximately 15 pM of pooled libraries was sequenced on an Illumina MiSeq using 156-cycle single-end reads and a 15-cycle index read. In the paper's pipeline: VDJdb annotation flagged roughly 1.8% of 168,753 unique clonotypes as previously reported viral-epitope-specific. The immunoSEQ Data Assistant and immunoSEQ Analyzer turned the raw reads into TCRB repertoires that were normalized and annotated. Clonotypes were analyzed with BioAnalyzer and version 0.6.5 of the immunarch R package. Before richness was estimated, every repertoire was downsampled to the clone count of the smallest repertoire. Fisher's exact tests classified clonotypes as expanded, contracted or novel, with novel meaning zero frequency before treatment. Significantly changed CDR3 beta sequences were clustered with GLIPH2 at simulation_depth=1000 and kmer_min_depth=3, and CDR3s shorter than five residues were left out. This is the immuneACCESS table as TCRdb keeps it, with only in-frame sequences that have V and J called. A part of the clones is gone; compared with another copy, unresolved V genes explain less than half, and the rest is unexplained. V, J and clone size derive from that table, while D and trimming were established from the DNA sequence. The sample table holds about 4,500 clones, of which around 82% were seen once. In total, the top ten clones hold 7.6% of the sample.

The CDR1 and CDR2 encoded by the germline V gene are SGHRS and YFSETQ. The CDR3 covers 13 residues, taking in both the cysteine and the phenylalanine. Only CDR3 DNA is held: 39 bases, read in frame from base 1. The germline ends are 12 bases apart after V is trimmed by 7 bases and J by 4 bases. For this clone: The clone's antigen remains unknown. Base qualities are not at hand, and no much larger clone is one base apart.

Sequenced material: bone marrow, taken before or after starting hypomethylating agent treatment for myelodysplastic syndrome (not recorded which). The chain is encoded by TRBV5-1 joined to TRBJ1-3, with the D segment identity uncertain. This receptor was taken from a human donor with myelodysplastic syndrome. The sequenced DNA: TGCGCCAGCGCAGCCCCGGGCGGAAACACCATATATTTT. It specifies CASAAPGGNTIYF.